These T cell receptor beta chains were read from a single sample in a study of shared clonotypes between healthy human individuals. Some clones are missing from TCRdb's copy, which holds only in-frame ones; the method was immunoSEQ multiplex PCR. This sample carries some 1,900,000 clones, approximately 95% of them seen once, and the ten largest clones take 1.2%. The sequenced sample was naive CD8+ T cells sorted from blood. The receptors derive from a man aged 18 to 29 in good health. Both conserved end residues are part of each CDR3. Each record gives: V gene, clone size, J gene, D gene, CDR3 protein, CDR3 DNA. D genes are given only for firm matches. Not every row has a clone size; where given, it reads once, few, many or a size class.

TRBV9	-	TRBJ2-2	-	CASSVALGSNTGELFF	TGTGCCAGCAGCGTGGCTTTGGGGTCTAACACCGGGGAGCTGTTTTTT
TRBV28	-	TRBJ2-7	TRBD1	CASSAYRGSSSYEQYF	TGTGCCAGCAGTGCTTACAGGGGATCCAGCTCCTACGAGCAGTACTTC
TRBV27	-	TRBJ1-1	-	CASISMGGEAFF	TGTGCCAGTATCTCCATGGGTGGGGAAGCTTTCTTT
TRBV7-8	once	TRBJ1-4	-	CASSLGYGFNEKLFF	TGTGCCAGCAGCTTAGGCTACGGATTTAATGAAAAACTGTTTTTT
TRBV7-9	once	TRBJ2-7	-	CASSLLEVSGWNEQYF	TGTGCCAGCAGCCTATTAGAGGTGTCAGGGTGGAACGAGCAGTACTTC
TRBV28	-	TRBJ2-3	-	CASSLGGIQRYF	TGTGCCAGCAGTCTGGGGGGTATTCAGAGGTATTTT
TRBV10-3	-	TRBJ2-3	-	CAIWDDSSTDTQYF	TGTGCCATCTGGGACGACTCTAGCACAGATACGCAGTATTTT
TRBV9	-	TRBJ1-2	-	CASSDTYGYTF	TGTGCCAGCAGCGACACTTATGGCTACACCTTC
TRBV30	-	TRBJ1-2	TRBD1	CACTGQGADYGYTF	TGTGCCTGCACTGGACAGGGGGCAGACTATGGCTACACCTTC
TRBV7-9	-	TRBJ2-1	-	CASSWVGVNNEQFF	TGTGCCAGCAGTTGGGTGGGCGTGAACAATGAGCAGTTCTTC
TRBV6-6	-	TRBJ2-7	TRBD1	CASSYSGTDIEQYF	TGTGCCAGCAGTTACTCGGGGACAGACATCGAGCAGTACTTC
TRBV10-3	-	TRBJ2-7	TRBD1	CAISEGQGGYEQYF	TGTGCCATCAGTGAGGGACAGGGGGGGTACGAGCAGTACTTC
TRBV9	-	TRBJ2-7	TRBD2	CASSVGLAGSEQYF	TGTGCCAGCAGCGTAGGGCTAGCGGGATCCGAGCAGTACTTC
TRBV5-1	-	TRBJ2-7	-	CARGDNTKSSYEQYF	TGCGCCAGGGGAGACAACACCAAGAGCTCCTACGAGCAGTACTTC
TRBV7-3	-	TRBJ2-7	-	CASSLMGPAVDYEQYF	TGTGCCAGCAGCCTAATGGGACCTGCGGTGGACTACGAGCAGTACTTC
TRBV5-6	-	TRBJ2-7	TRBD2	CASSLDLAGGTYEQYF	TGTGCCAGCAGCTTGGACCTAGCGGGAGGAACCTACGAGCAGTACTTC
TRBV2	-	TRBJ1-4	-	CASKKGGSGEKLFF	TGTGCCAGCAAAAAAGGGGGAAGCGGCGAAAAACTGTTTTTT
TRBV4-3	-	TRBJ2-6	-	CASSQDMLSGANVLTF	TGCGCCAGCAGCCAAGATATGCTCTCTGGGGCCAACGTCCTGACTTTC
TRBV4-1	-	TRBJ2-7	TRBD1	CASSQDRTGGLYEQYF	TGCGCCAGCAGCCAAGATCGCACAGGGGGCTTGTACGAGCAGTACTTC
TRBV10-3	-	TRBJ2-7	TRBD2	CAISDLAGISYEQYF	TGTGCCATCAGTGATCTAGCGGGGATCTCCTACGAGCAGTACTTC
TRBV28	-	TRBJ2-1	-	CASSSPGTLGGDEQFF	TGTGCCAGCAGTTCCCCGGGGACTTTGGGTGGCGATGAGCAGTTCTTC
TRBV19	-	TRBJ2-5	-	CASSMSLFSGETQYF	TGTGCCAGTAGTATGTCGCTGTTTTCGGGAGAGACCCAGTACTTC
TRBV29-1	-	TRBJ1-2	-	CSVDDVFYGYTF	TGCAGCGTTGATGATGTGTTCTATGGCTACACCTTC
TRBV4-3	-	TRBJ2-7	-	CASSESRGHPYEQYF	TGCGCCAGCAGCGAATCGAGGGGCCACCCTTACGAGCAGTACTTC
TRBV10-2	once	TRBJ2-2	TRBD2	CASSPGLAGDFAGELFF	TGCGCCAGCAGCCCCGGACTAGCGGGGGACTTCGCCGGGGAGCTGTTTTTT
TRBV4-1	-	TRBJ1-1	-	CASSQEKGRKVEAFF	TGCGCCAGCAGCCAAGAGAAAGGCCGGAAAGTTGAAGCTTTCTTT
TRBV4-1	-	TRBJ1-6	TRBD1	CASSVQGASYSPLHF	TGCGCCAGCAGTGTACAGGGGGCTTCTTATTCACCCCTCCACTTT
TRBV18	-	TRBJ2-2	-	CASSPVRIGGNTGELFF	TGTGCCAGCTCACCCGTCCGGATAGGTGGGAACACCGGGGAGCTGTTTTTT
TRBV6-5	-	TRBJ2-7	-	CASSYSRGPRSYEQYF	TGTGCCAGCAGTTACTCTAGGGGACCCCGGAGTTACGAGCAGTACTTC
TRBV28	-	TRBJ1-1	-	CASTEQSENTEAFF	TGTGCCAGCACCGAACAGAGCGAGAACACTGAAGCTTTCTTT
TRBV7-9	once	TRBJ2-1	TRBD2	CASSLGLAGLMSYNEQFF	TGTGCCAGCAGCTTAGGACTAGCGGGTTTAATGTCCTACAATGAGCAGTTCTTC
TRBV28	-	TRBJ1-4	-	CASSLGRSNEKLFF	TGTGCCAGCAGTTTGGGACGGAGTAATGAAAAACTGTTTTTT
TRBV5-6	-	TRBJ2-5	-	CASSFMGGLETQYF	TGTGCCAGCAGCTTCATGGGGGGCTTGGAGACCCAGTACTTC
TRBV27	-	TRBJ2-1	-	CASSFLGQQFF	TGTGCCAGCAGTTTCTTGGGGCAGCAGTTCTTC
TRBV10-3	-	TRBJ2-2	TRBD1	CAISEGQGARTGELFF	TGTGCCATCAGTGAGGGACAGGGGGCCCGGACCGGGGAGCTGTTTTTT
TRBV29-1	-	TRBJ2-7	TRBD2	CSVGEGLIYEQYF	TGCAGCGTTGGGGAGGGGCTGATCTACGAGCAGTACTTC
TRBV27	-	TRBJ2-5	-	CASSQDTVGETQYF	TGTGCCAGCAGCCAGGACACCGTCGGGGAGACCCAGTACTTC
TRBV5-1	once	TRBJ1-1	-	CASSLVGYTEAFF	TGCGCCAGCAGCTTGGTGGGGTACACTGAAGCTTTCTTT
TRBV7-9	-	TRBJ1-1	-	CASSLGGGGLGTEAFF	TGTGCCAGCAGCTTAGGCGGGGGAGGTTTGGGCACTGAAGCTTTCTTT
TRBV27	once	TRBJ2-3	-	CASTVTDTQYF	TGTGCCAGCACCGTTACAGATACGCAGTATTTT
TRBV7-9	-	TRBJ2-7	TRBD1	CASSPLWGTGDYEQYF	TGTGCCAGCAGCCCACTCTGGGGGACAGGGGACTACGAGCAGTACTTC
TRBV5-6	-	TRBJ2-7	TRBD2	CASGVKGLAGVGPYEQYF	TGTGCCAGCGGCGTCAAGGGACTAGCGGGAGTAGGCCCCTACGAGCAGTACTTC
TRBV5-1	-	TRBJ1-1	-	CASSLEDTEAFF	TGCGCCAGCAGCTTGGAGGACACTGAAGCTTTCTTT
TRBV5-4	once	TRBJ2-2	TRBD2	CASSGGTSGENTGELFF	TGTGCCAGCAGCGGAGGGACTAGCGGGGAAAACACCGGGGAGCTGTTTTTT
TRBV7-9	-	TRBJ2-1	-	CASSLAMSNEQFF	TGTGCCAGCAGCTTAGCGATGTCCAATGAGCAGTTCTTC
TRBV14	-	TRBJ2-7	-	CASSLRTDKGDF	TGTGCCAGCAGCCTTCGGACGGACAAAGGAGACTTC
TRBV27	-	TRBJ2-7	-	CASSLLGSNYEQYF	TGTGCCAGCAGCCTCTTGGGGTCGAACTACGAGCAGTACTTC
TRBV7-2	once	TRBJ1-1	-	CASSLSLAVTEAFF	TGTGCCAGCAGCTTATCATTGGCGGTTACTGAAGCTTTCTTT
TRBV5-1	-	TRBJ2-3	TRBD2	CASSDSLGTSGDTQYF	TGCGCCAGCAGCGACTCGCTTGGGACTAGCGGGGATACGCAGTATTTT
TRBV7-2	once	TRBJ1-1	-	CASSVDSRVNTEAFF	TGTGCCAGCAGCGTAGACTCACGAGTGAACACTGAAGCTTTCTTT
TRBV5-5	-	TRBJ2-7	-	CASSTYRDMPHYEQYF	TGTGCCAGCAGCACCTACCGGGACATGCCACACTACGAGCAGTACTTC
TRBV2	-	TRBJ2-1	-	CAMRVLRLLGGSSYNEQFF	TGTGCCATGCGAGTGTTAAGACTACTCGGAGGGTCGTCCTACAATGAGCAGTTCTTC
TRBV5-4	-	TRBJ2-3	-	CASSSLVTDTQYF	TGTGCCAGCAGTTCCCTAGTAACAGATACGCAGTATTTT
TRBV29-1	-	TRBJ2-7	TRBD1	CSVLRTGVFYEQYF	TGCAGCGTCCTCCGGACAGGGGTTTTCTACGAGCAGTACTTC
TRBV30	few	TRBJ1-2	TRBD1	CAWSFGTGDGYTF	TGTGCCTGGAGCTTCGGGACAGGGGATGGCTACACCTTC
TRBV4-3	-	TRBJ2-3	-	CASSQEKYGIDTQYF	TGCGCCAGCAGCCAAGAGAAGTACGGGATAGATACGCAGTATTTT
TRBV30	-	TRBJ2-7	-	CAYTQDSYSYEQYF	TGTGCCTACACCCAAGACAGTTACTCCTACGAGCAGTACTTC